This note documents a single TCR beta chain sequence. The sample has other DNA sequences that encode this CDR3 too. Using immunoSEQ multiplex PCR, the repertoire was profiled, and TCRdb retains in-frame clones only, with some absent. The sample contains tens of thousands of clones, around 84% of which appear only once. The CDR3 has 17 residues. The J segment lost 1 base and the V segment lost 3 bases, leaving 3 bases of the junction unmatched. Germline CDR1 reads KGHSH; CDR2 reads LQKENI. The data belong to a study of radiotherapy plus CTLA-4 blockade in lung cancer. This TCR derives from a human donor with non-small cell lung cancer that progressed on radiotherapy plus ipilimumab. The chain recombines TRBV18 with TRBJ2-3, with 14 bases identical to TRBD2. The starting material was peripheral blood, obtained from a patient treated with radiotherapy plus ipilimumab. The CDR3 DNA sequence: TGTGCCAGCTCACCTCCGGGACTAGCGGGAGGCACAGATACGCAGTATTTT. This encodes CASSPPGLAGGTDTQYF.